The entry below describes one TCR beta chain. In germline, CDR1 is SGHVS, CDR2 FQNEAQ. The junction had 8 bases not matched to a gene; V was cut back by 5 bases and J by 7 bases. This CDR3 is built from 15 residues. How the authors handled the data: Scientists estimated how many nucleated cells there were by amplifying reference gene primers. Produced via immunoSEQ multiplex PCR; TCRdb's table is partial and in-frame only. V, J and clone size were drawn from that table, and D and trimming were deduced from the DNA. The data show around 230,000 clones, 85% to 90% seen once. These data are taken from a study of blood T cell repertoires in COVID-19. Study-level background: Material from acute and convalescent COVID-19 was sourced from the United States, Italy and Spain. Sources were T cells, B-cell-depleted T cells, or PBMCs; the material itself was cDNA or gDNA.

Seattle enrolled patients during active infection and tracked them longitudinally. This chain connects TRBV7-8 to TRBJ1-4; 9 bases are shared with TRBD1. The sequence was collected from a man over 45 with COVID-19, enrolled during active disease. The sample taken for sequencing was peripheral blood. The CDR3 coding sequence is TGTGCCAGCAGCGTCAGGGGACAGGGACGTGAAAAACTGTTTTTT. Residues: CASSVRGQGREKLFF.